This note documents a single T cell receptor (beta chain) sequence. The CDR3 length is 15 residues. Trimming stripped 1 base from V and 2 bases from J, with 12 bases between. Germline V gene lookup returns CDR1 LGHDT and CDR2 YNNKEL (reference sequence). The record originates from a study of blood T cell repertoires in COVID-19. Study in general: Donors in the United States, Italy and Spain gave samples during acute or convalescent COVID-19. Sample material is recorded as cDNA or gDNA derived from T cells, B-cell-depleted T cells, or PBMCs.

In the original analysis: The authors estimated nucleated cell counts from reference gene primer amplification. Assay: immunoSEQ multiplex PCR; the TCRdb copy retains only in-frame clones and omits some. D and trimming were read from the DNA, whereas the V and J calls and clone size are those reported in that table. The sample contains over 45,000 clones, roughly 79% of which appear only once. The sequencing sample was made of peripheral blood. The chain joins TRBV3-1 (or the pseudogene TRBV3-2) to TRBJ2-7; D perhaps matches TRBD1 (5 bases). This TCR derives from a woman aged 80 or over with active or convalescent COVID-19. In DNA, the CDR3 is TGTGCCAGCAGCCAAGCGACAGCCAGGGCCTACGAGCAGTACTTC. Its translation is CASSQATARAYEQYF.